The next 17 T cell receptor beta chains were all read from a single sample in a study of T cells in localized non-small cell lung cancer (dated by TCRdb to 2019 to 2021). Library creation used the immunoSEQ multiplex PCR assay. The table was pulled from immuneACCESS by TCRdb, which kept in-frame rearrangements only. Such tables lose some clones; where checked, under half of the loss comes from unresolved V genes, and the rest has no known cause. The sample data list around 140,000 clones, and 89% of these were observed just once. The ten largest clones capture over 1.5% of the sample. This specimen was peripheral blood, taken before any cancer treatment. The receptors were sampled from a female donor over 55 with stage I lung adenocarcinoma.

This chain uses TRBV7-3 with TRBJ2-7, with 9 positions matching TRBD1. V trimming: 4 bases; J trimming: 1 base; junction bases outside the gene matches: 5. The CDR3 totals 15 residues. Germline values: CDR1 SGHTA, CDR2 FQGTGA. CDR3 nucleotide sequence: TGTGCCAGCAGCTCCCAGGGACAGGGTTCCTACGAGCAGTACTTC. Translated, it gives CASSSQGQGSYEQYF.

The V gene is TRBV6-1, the J gene TRBJ2-7; tentative D call: TRBD1 (6 bases). Looked up from germline, CDR1 is MNHNS and CDR2 is SASEGT. This CDR3 region has 15 residues. The V end lost 3 bases, the J end lost 2 bases, and 14 bases lay between the germline ends. CDR3 bases: TGTGCCAGCAGTGAGGTGCAGGGGCACGCCTACGAGCAGTACTTC. The encoded protein is CASSEVQGHAYEQYF.

The CDR3 reads CASSYGTVSYEQYF. In DNA form, the CDR3 reads TGTGCCAGCAGCTATGGGACAGTGTCGTACGAGCAGTACTTC. The chain combines TRBV5-4 with TRBJ2-7, with TRBD1 matching over 7 bases. The CDR3 covers 14 residues. V was clipped by 3 bases and J by 4 bases; unmatched bases: 7. Per the germline V gene, CDR1 is SGHNT and CDR2 is YYREEE (reference sequence).

The chain has TRBV11-3 and TRBJ1-5; D possibly corresponds to TRBD1 (5 bases). Germline V gene lookup returns CDR1 SGHNT and CDR2 YENEEA. V lost 1 base and J lost 1, with 11 bases in between. The CDR3 covers 16 residues. This CDR3 reads CASSLVPGPSNQPQHF. The CDR3 nucleotides are TGTGCCAGCAGCTTAGTCCCAGGGCCCAGCAATCAGCCCCAGCATTTT.

J is TRBJ2-1 and V is TRBV27, with TRBD2 as a possible D gene (5 bases). Germline lookup yields CDR1 MNHEY and CDR2 SMNVEV (reference sequence). V lost 10 bases and J 15 bases, leaving 28 bases between the germline ends. The CDR3 contains 14 residues. For the CDR3, the DNA is TGTGCCACCCTTCCGGGGAACGAGCTGGGTGGGTGGTTCTTC. This translates into CATLPGNELGGWFF.

This clone was observed a single time. The genes are TRBV27 and TRBJ2-6; weak D call: TRBD2 (5 bases). CDR3 length equals 14 residues. V gave up 6 bases and J gave up 2 bases, with 8 bases separating them. The germline CDR1 and CDR2 sequences are MNHEY and SMNVEV (reference sequence). For the CDR3, the DNA is TGTGCCAGCAGGGCCGGGACTGGGGCCAACGTCCTGACTTTC. It is translated as CASRAGTGANVLTF.

This clone showed up just once. The gene calls are TRBV27 and TRBJ1-4; D is ambiguous. Germline CDR1 is MNHEY and CDR2 is SMNVEV (reference sequence). With 2 bases removed from V and 3 bases from J, the gap between germline ends came to 10 bases. The CDR3 sequence is 15 residues long. CDR3 residues: CASSLKGAPNEKLFF. Written as DNA, the CDR3 is TGTGCCAGCAGTTTAAAGGGAGCCCCTAATGAAAAACTGTTTTTT.

The V call is TRBV19, the J call TRBJ1-1, with unresolved D. Trimming stripped 2 bases from V and 0 bases from J, with 7 bases between. The CDR3 extends over 14 amino acids. Germline lookup yields CDR1 LNHDA and CDR2 SQIVND (reference sequence). The CDR3 protein is CASSIKALNTEAFF. CDR3 in DNA: TGTGCCAGTAGTATAAAGGCCCTGAACACTGAAGCTTTCTTT.

A few counts support this clone. The rearrangement links TRBV19 to TRBJ1-2, with 7 bases fitting TRBD1. Germline CDR1 and CDR2: LNHDA and SQIVND (reference sequence). CDR3 length equals 12 residues. With V trimmed by 7 bases and J by 6 bases, 5 bases remained unmatched. CDR3 amino acids: CASNRGIDGYTF. CDR3 nucleotides: TGTGCCAGTAACAGGGGTATCGATGGCTACACCTTC.

CDR3 nucleotide sequence: TGTGCCAGCTCAGGGGGGAGTGACTACGAGCAGTACTTC. Its translation: CASSGGSDYEQYF. V usage is TRBV18 and J usage is TRBJ2-7, with D possibly TRBD2 on 6 matching bases. Germline-derived CDR1 and CDR2 are KGHSH and LQKENI. The CDR3 consists of 13 residues. V was clipped by 5 bases and J by 3 bases, with 11 bases between them.

The J gene is TRBJ2-3, the V gene TRBV9; D remains unclear. Germline lookup yields CDR1 SGDLS and CDR2 YYNGEE. The CDR3 is 14 residues long. V lost 0 bases and J 6 bases, leaving 11 bases between the germline ends. This CDR3 reads CASSVGPHGDTQYF. The DNA of the CDR3 is TGTGCCAGCAGCGTAGGGCCGCATGGGGATACGCAGTATTTT.

This clone was seen only a few times. The V gene is TRBV7-9, the J gene TRBJ2-1; D is possibly TRBD2 (6 bases). Germline CDR1 and CDR2: SEHNR and FQNEAQ (reference sequence). Trimming shortened V by 5 bases and J by 8 bases, and 16 bases separated the two germline ends. The CDR3 contains 14 residues. The CDR3 protein is CASSPGTPDDEQFF. CDR3 nucleotide sequence: TGTGCCAGCAGCCCCGGGACTCCCGATGATGAGCAGTTCTTC.

The V call is TRBV10-1, the J call TRBJ2-1; 7 nucleotides agree with TRBD1. V was clipped by 3 bases and J by 6 bases; unmatched bases: 2. The CDR3 spans 13 residues. The germline V gene has CDR1 WNHNN and CDR2 SYGVQD (reference sequence). In DNA form, the CDR3 reads TGCGCCAGCAGTGACGCAGGGGGCAATGAGCAGTTCTTC. The encoded protein is CASSDAGGNEQFF.

This chain links TRBV4-2 with TRBJ1-2; weak D call: TRBD1 (5 bases). Germline V gene sequence: CDR1 LGHNA, CDR2 YNFKEQ. V lost 2 bases, J lost 7 bases, and 11 bases lay in between. The CDR3 is 13 residues long. The CDR3 here is CASSQYLDSGYTF. In DNA, the CDR3 is TGTGCCAGCAGCCAATACCTTGACAGTGGCTACACCTTC.

The chain has TRBV5-6 and TRBJ1-1; D not resolved. The CDR3 has 12 amino acids. CDR1 SGHDT and CDR2 YYEEEE come from the germline V gene. Trimming removed 2 bases at V and 6 bases at J, with 8 bases between. The CDR3, as DNA: TGTGCCAGCAGCTTTAACTGGGCTGAAGCTTTCTTT. This translates into CASSFNWAEAFF.

The chain joins TRBV29-1 to TRBJ2-2; D remains ambiguous. The CDR3 contains 13 residues. CDR1 and CDR2 from the germline V gene are SQVTM and ANQGSEA. V was trimmed by 3 bases and J by 4 bases, leaving 9 bases between them. The CDR3 nucleotides are TGCAGCGTTGATTCCCTGGGCACCGGGGAGCTGTTTTTT. Its protein is CSVDSLGTGELFF.

V is TRBV28 and J is TRBJ2-7; 7 nucleotides line up with TRBD1. Germline V gives CDR1 MDHEN, CDR2 SYDVKM. This CDR3 is built from 11 residues. Germline trimming cut 4 bases from V and 6 bases from J; bases unmatched to any gene: 0. The CDR3 spells CASSSGGEQYF. The CDR3 DNA reads as TGTGCCAGCAGTTCAGGGGGCGAGCAGTACTTC.